These 8 T cell receptor beta chains were all obtained from the same sample, sequenced in a study of cytomegalovirus exposure and HLA in healthy donors. The primer mix had 60 Vbeta and 13 Jbeta primers. Generated by immunoSEQ multiplex PCR, the TCRdb table keeps only in-frame clones and is missing some. The sample contains around 200,000 clones, 70% to 75% of which appear only once. Sequencing was carried out using PBMCs. The origin of the receptors is a man aged 25-45 years in good health and CMV-seropositive.

This chain links TRBV30 with TRBJ1-2; TRBD1 matches at 10 bases. Germline trimming cut 1 base from V and 7 bases from J; bases unmatched to any gene: 3. Germline CDR1 and CDR2: GTSNPN and SVGIG (reference sequence). This CDR3 region has 13 residues. The CDR3 DNA reads as TGTGCCTGGAGTGGGACAGGGGGAGGTGGCTACACCTTC. It yields the protein CAWSGTGGGGYTF.

This CDR3 is CASTRGETQYF. CDR3 DNA: TGTGCCAGCACCCGGGGAGAGACCCAGTACTTC. The gene calls are TRBV5-4 and TRBJ2-5, with a possible D match to TRBD2 (5 bases). The V end was cut by 6 bases, the J end by 4 bases, with 7 bases between. In germline, CDR1 is SGHNT, CDR2 YYREEE (reference sequence). The CDR3 loop spans 11 amino acids.

This clone came up a few times. The chain is built from TRBV29-1 and TRBJ2-1; the D gene is possibly TRBD2 (5 bases). This CDR3 contains 14 residues. The germline CDR1 and CDR2 sequences are SQVTM and ANQGSEA. The V end lost 2 bases, the J end lost 0 bases, and 8 bases lay between the germline ends. CDR3: CSVETTNSYNEQFF. DNA for the CDR3: TGCAGCGTTGAAACGACTAACTCCTACAATGAGCAGTTCTTC.

The genes are TRBV15 and TRBJ1-5; 9 nucleotides match TRBD1. The CDR3 loop spans 15 amino acids. Looked up from germline, CDR1 is LNHNV and CDR2 is YYDKDF (reference sequence). Trimming at V came to 5 bases and at J to 8 bases, leaving 10 bases not matched to a gene. The CDR3 protein is CATSERDRVEEPQHF. The CDR3 region has the DNA TGTGCCACCAGCGAGCGGGACAGGGTTGAGGAGCCCCAGCATTTT.

The rearrangement uses TRBV29-1 and TRBJ1-1; the D is unclear. CDR3 length equals 13 residues. From germline, CDR1 is SQVTM and CDR2 ANQGSEA. V was cut by 7 bases and J by 1 base, with 13 bases left in between. The CDR3 DNA follows: TGCAGCGGCGGGCGGCCGGAGAACACTGAAGCTTTCTTT. It specifies CSGGRPENTEAFF. Filled out from reference TRBV29-1 and TRBJ1-1, the complete variable domain reads SAVISQKPSRDICQRGTSLTIQCQVDSQVTMMFWYRQQPGQSLTLIATANQGSEATYESGFVIDKFPISRPNLTFSTLTVSNMSPEDSSIYLCSGGRPENTEAFFGQGTRLTVV.

V usage is TRBV27 and J usage is TRBJ2-7; 11 bases line up with TRBD1. J was trimmed by 6 bases and V by 8 bases; bases with no gene match: 3. This CDR3 is built from 12 residues. Germline loops: CDR1 MNHEY, CDR2 SMNVEV (reference sequence). The CDR3 nucleotides read TGTGCCAGCGGGACAGGGGGGCGCGAGCAGTACTTC. Protein product: CASGTGGREQYF.

The J gene is TRBJ2-4, the V gene TRBV11-2; 10 nucleotides agree with TRBD1. This CDR3 spans 17 amino acids. With V trimmed by 2 bases and J by 9 bases, 13 bases remained unmatched. In germline, CDR1 is SGHAT, CDR2 FQNNGV. CDR3 in amino acids: CASSLSGVTGGSLIQYF. The CDR3 DNA reads TGTGCCAGCAGCTTATCGGGGGTGACAGGGGGCAGTCTCATTCAGTACTTC.

This clone appeared a single time. CDR3 nucleotides: TGTGCCAGCAGCTTAACCCAGAGAAGAGGGGCTTTCTTT. This encodes CASSLTQRRGAFF. This chain joins TRBV13 and TRBJ1-1; D gene unclear. Trimming pared 2 bases from V and 11 bases from J, leaving 15 bases between. The CDR3 contains 13 residues. Germline CDR1 PRHDT, CDR2 FYEKMQ (reference sequence).